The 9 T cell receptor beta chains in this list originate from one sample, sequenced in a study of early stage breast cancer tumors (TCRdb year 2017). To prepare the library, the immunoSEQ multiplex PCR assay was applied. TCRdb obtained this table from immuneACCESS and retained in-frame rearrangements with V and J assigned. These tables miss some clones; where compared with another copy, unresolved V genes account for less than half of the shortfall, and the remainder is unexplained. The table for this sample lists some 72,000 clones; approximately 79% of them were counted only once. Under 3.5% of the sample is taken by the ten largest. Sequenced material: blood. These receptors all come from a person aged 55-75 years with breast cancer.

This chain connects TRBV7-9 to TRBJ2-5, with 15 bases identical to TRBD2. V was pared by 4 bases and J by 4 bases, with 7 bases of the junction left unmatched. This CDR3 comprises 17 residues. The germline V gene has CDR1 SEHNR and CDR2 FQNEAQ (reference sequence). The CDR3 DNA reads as TGTGCCAGCAGCTCCACCCCGGGACTAGCGGGAGGAGAGACCCAGTACTTC. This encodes CASSSTPGLAGGETQYF.

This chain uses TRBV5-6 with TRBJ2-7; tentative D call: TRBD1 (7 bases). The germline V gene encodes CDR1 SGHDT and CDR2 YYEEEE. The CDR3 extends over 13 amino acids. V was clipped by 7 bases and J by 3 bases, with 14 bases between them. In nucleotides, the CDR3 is TGTGCCAGCGCCTCAGGGGGGAACTACGAGCAGTACTTC. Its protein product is CASASGGNYEQYF.

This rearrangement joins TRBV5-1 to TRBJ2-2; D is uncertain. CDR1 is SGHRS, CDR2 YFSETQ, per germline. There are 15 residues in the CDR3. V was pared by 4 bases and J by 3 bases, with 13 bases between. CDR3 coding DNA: TGCGCCAGCAGCCCGGGCCCCGGGTACACCGGGGAGCTGTTTTTT. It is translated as CASSPGPGYTGELFF.

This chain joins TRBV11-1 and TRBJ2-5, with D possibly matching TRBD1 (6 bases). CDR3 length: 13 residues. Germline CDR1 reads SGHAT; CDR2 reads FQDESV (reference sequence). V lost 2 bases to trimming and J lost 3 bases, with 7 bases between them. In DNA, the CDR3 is TGTGCCAGCAGCTTAAACAGGGAAGAGACCCAGTACTTC. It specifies CASSLNREETQYF.

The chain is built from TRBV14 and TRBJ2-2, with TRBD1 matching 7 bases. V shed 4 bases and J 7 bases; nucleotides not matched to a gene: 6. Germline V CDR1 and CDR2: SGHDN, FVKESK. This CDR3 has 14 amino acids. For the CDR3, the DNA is TGTGCCAGCAGCCCGACGAGGGGGCTCGGGGAGCTGTTTTTT. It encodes CASSPTRGLGELFF.

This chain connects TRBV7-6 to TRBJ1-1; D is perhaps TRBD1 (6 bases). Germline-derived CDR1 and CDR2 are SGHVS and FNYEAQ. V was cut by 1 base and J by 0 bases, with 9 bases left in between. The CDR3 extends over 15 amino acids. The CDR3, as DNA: TGTGCCAGCAGCTTAGGGACAGACCTGAACACTGAAGCTTTCTTT. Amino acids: CASSLGTDLNTEAFF.

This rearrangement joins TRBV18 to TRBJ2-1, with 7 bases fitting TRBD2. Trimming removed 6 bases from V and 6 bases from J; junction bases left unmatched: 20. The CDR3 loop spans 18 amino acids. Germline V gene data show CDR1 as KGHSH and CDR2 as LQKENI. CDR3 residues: CASSRRLSGGREPNEQFF. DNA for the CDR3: TGTGCCAGCTCTCGGCGCTTGTCGGGAGGCCGCGAACCCAATGAGCAGTTCTTC.

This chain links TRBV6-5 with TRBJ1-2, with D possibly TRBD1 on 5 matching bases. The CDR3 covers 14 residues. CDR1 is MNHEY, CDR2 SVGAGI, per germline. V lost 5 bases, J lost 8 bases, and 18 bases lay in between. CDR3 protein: CASSPGATIGGYTF. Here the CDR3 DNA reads TGTGCCAGCAGTCCCGGGGCGACCATTGGGGGCTACACCTTC.

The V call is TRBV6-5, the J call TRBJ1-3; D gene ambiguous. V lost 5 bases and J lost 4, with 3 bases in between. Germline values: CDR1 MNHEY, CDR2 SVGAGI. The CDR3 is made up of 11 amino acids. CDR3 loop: CASSAGNTIYF. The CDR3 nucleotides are TGTGCCAGCAGTGCCGGAAACACCATATATTTT.